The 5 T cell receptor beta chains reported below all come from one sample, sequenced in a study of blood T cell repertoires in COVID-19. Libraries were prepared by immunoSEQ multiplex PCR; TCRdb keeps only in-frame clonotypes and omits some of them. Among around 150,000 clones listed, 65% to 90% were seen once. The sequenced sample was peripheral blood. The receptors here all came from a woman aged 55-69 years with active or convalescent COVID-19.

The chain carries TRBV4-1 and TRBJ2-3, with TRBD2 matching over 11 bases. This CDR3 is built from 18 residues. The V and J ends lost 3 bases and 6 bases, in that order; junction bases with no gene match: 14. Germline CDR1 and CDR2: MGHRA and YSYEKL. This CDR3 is CASSHPGLAVFDVDTQYF. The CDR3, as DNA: TGCGCCAGCAGCCACCCGGGACTAGCGGTTTTTGATGTCGATACGCAGTATTTT.

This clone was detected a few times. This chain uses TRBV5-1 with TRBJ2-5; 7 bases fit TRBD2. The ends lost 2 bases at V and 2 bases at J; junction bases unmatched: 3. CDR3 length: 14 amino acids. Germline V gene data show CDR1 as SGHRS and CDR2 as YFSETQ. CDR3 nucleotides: TGCGCCAGCAGCTTCCAGCGGGAACAAGAGACCCAGTACTTC. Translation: CASSFQREQETQYF.

In DNA, the CDR3 is TGCAGTGCTAGTTTCGGGGGGGAGACCCAGTACTTC. Translating gives CSASFGGETQYF. The rearrangement uses TRBV20-1 and TRBJ2-5, with 7 bases lining up with TRBD2. V lost 3 bases to trimming and J lost 5 bases; unmatched junction nucleotides: 3. The CDR3 sequence is 12 residues long. Germline CDR1 DFQATT, CDR2 SNEGSKA (reference sequence).

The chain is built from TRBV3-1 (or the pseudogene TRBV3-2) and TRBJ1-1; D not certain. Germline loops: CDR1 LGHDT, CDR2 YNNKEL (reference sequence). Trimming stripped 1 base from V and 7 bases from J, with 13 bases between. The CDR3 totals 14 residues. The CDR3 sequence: CASSQGFGVSEAFF. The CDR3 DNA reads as TGTGCCAGCAGCCAAGGATTCGGAGTCAGTGAAGCTTTCTTT.

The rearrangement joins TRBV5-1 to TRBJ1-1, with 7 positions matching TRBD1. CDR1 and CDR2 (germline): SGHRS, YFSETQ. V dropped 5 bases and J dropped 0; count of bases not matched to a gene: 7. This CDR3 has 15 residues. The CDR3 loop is CASREQGPMNTEAFF. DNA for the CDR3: TGCGCCAGCAGGGAACAGGGGCCCATGAACACTGAAGCTTTCTTT.